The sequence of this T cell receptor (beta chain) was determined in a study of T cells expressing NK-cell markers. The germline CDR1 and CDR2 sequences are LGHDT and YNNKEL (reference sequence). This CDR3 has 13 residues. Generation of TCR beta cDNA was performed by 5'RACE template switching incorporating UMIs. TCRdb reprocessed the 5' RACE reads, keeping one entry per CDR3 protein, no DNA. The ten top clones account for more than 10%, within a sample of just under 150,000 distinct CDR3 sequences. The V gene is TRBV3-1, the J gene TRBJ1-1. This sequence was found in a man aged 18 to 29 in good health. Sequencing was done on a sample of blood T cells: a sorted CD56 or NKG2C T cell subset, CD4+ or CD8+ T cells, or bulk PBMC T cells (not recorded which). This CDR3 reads CASSLIGDPEAFF.